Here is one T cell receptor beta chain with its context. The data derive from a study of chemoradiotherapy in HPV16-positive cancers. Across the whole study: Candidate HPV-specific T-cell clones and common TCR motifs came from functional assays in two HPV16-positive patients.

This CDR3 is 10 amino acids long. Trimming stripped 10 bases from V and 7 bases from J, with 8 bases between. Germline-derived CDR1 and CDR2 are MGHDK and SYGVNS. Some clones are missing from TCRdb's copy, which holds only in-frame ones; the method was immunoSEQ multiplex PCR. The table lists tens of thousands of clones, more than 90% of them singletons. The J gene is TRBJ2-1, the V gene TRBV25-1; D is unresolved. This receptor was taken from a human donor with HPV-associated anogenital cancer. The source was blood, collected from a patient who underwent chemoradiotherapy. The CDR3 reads CATAGNEQFF. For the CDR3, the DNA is TGTGCCACCGCCGGGAATGAGCAGTTCTTC.